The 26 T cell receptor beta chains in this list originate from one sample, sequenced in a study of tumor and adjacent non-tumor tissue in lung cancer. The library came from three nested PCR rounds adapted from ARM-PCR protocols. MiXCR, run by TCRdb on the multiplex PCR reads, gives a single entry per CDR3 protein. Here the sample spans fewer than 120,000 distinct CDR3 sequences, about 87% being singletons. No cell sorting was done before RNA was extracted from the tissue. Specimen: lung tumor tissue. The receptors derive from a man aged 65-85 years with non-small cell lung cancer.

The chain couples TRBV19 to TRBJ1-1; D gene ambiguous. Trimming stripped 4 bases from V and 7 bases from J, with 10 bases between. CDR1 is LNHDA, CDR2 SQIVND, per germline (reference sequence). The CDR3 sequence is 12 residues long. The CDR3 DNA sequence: TGTGCCAGTAGTACCTGGACCGGTGAAGCTTTCTTT. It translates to CASSTWTGEAFF.

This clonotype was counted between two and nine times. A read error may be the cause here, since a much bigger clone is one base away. The CDR3: CSVRDGGRAVEQYF. The CDR3 DNA reads TGCAGTGTTAGAGATGGCGGGAGGGCCGTCGAGCAGTACTTC. The genes are TRBV20-1 and TRBJ2-7, with 9 bases matching TRBD2. Germline V gene lookup returns CDR1 DFQATT and CDR2 SNEGSKA (reference sequence). The CDR3 is 14 residues long.

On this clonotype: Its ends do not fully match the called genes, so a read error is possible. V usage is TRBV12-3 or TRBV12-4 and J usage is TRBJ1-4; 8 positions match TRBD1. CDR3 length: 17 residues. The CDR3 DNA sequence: TGTGCTAGCTCCCCGGTACAGGGGGGGATTACTAATGAAAAGCTGTTTTTT. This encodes CASSPVQGGITNEKLFF.

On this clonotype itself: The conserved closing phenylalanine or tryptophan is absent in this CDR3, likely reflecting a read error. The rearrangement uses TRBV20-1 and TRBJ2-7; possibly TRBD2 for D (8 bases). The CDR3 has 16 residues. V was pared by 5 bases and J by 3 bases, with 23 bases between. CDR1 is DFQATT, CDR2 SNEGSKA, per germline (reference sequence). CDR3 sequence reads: CSASGTDRLAFYEQYY. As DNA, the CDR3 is TGCAGTGCTTCCGGGACAGACAGACTAGCGTTCTACGAGCAGTACTAC.

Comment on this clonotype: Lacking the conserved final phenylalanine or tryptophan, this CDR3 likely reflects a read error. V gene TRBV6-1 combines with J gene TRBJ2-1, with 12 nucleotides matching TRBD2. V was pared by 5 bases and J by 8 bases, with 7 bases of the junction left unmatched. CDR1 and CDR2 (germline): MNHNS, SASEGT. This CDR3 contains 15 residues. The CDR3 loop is CASSRLAGEYYEQFY. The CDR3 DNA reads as TGTGCCAGCAGTAGACTAGCGGGGGAATACTATGAGCAGTTCTAC.

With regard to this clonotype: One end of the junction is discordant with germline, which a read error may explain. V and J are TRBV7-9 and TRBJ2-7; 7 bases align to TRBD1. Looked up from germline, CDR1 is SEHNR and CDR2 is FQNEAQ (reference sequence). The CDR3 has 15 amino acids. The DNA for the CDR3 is TGTACCAGCAGTTCAGAGGGGGCGAGGTCCTACGAGCAGTATTTC. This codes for CTSSSEGARSYEQYF.

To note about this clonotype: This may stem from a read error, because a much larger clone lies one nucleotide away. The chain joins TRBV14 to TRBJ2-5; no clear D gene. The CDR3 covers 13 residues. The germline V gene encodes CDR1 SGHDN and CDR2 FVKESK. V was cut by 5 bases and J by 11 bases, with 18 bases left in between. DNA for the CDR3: TGTGCCAGCAGCTCCAACTTAAACAATGAGCAGTACTTC. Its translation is CASSSNLNNEQYF.

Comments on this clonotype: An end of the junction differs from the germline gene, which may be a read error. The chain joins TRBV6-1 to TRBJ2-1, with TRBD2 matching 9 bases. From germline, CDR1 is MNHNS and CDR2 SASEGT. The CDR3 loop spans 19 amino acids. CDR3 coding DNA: TGTGCCAGCAGTGAGGACACGCAGATACAGCGGGAGGCCCACAATGTGCAGTTCTTC. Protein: CASSEDTQIQREAHNVQFF.

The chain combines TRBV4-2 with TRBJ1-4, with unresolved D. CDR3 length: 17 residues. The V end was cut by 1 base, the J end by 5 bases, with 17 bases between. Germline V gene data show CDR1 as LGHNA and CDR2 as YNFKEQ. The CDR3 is CASSQVPLRVPNEKLFF. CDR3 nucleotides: TGTGCCAGCAGCCAAGTACCATTGAGGGTACCCAATGAAAAACTGTTTTTT.

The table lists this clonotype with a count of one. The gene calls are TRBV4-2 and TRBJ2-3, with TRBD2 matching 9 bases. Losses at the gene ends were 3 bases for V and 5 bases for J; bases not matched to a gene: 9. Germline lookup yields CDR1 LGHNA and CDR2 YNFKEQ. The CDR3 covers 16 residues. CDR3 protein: CASSHVRAGGLDTQYF. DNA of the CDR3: TGTGCCAGCAGCCATGTTCGGGCGGGGGGGCTAGATACGCAGTATTTT.

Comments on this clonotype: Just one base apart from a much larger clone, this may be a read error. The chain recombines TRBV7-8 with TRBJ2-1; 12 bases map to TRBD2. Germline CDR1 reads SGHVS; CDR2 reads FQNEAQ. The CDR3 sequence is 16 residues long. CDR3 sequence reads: CAISLASGGAYNEQFF. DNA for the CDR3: TGTGCCATCAGCTTAGCTAGCGGGGGGGCTTACAATGAGCAGTTCTTC.

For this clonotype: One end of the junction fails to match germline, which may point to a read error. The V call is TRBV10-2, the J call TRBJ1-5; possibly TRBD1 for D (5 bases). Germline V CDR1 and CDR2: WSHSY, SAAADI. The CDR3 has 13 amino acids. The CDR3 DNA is TGTGCCTGCAGTGACAGCGACAATCAGCCCCAGCATTTT. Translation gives CACSDSDNQPQHF.

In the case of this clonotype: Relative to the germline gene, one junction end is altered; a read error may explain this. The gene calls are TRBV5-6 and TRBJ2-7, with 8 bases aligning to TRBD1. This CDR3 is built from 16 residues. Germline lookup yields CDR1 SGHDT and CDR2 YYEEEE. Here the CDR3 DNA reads TGTGCCAGCTACTCCGTTGTCCGGGACAGGACCTACAAGCAGTACTTC. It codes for CASYSVVRDRTYKQYF.

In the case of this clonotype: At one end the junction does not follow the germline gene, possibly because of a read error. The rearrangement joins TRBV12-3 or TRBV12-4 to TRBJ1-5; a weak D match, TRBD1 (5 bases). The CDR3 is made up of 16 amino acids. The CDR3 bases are TGTGCCAGCAGTTTAGGGCGAGGGACGGGCAATCAGCCCCAGTACTTT. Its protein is CASSLGRGTGNQPQYF.

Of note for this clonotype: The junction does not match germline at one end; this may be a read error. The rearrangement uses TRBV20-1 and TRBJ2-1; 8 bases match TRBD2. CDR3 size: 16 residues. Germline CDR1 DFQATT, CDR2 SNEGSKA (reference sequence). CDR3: CSALGTGTRDYNEQFF. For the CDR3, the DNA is TGCAGTGCTCTAGGCACCGGGACTAGGGACTACAATGAGCAGTTTTTC.

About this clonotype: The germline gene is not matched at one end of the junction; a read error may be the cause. The CDR3 DNA reads TGCAGCCTTGATAGAGCCTCTAGCACAGATACGCAGTATTTT. Its protein is CSLDRASSTDTQYF. The gene calls are TRBV29-1 and TRBJ2-3; the D is unclear. Germline V CDR1 and CDR2: SQVTM, ANQGSEA. This CDR3 region has 14 residues.

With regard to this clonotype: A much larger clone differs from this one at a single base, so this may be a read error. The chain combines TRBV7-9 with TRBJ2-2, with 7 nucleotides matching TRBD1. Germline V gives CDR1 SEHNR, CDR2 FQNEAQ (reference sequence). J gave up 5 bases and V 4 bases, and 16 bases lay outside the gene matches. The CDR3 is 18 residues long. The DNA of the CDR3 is TGTGCCAGCAGCTCCAAGACGCCCGACAGGGTAGCAACCGGGGAGCTGTTTTTT. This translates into CASSSKTPDRVATGELFF.

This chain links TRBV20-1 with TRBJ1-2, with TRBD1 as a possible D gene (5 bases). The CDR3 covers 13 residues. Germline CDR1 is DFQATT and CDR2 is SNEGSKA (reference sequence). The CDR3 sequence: CDARDPGTYGYTF. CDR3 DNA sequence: TGCGATGCTAGAGATCCCGGGACCTATGGCTACACCTTC.

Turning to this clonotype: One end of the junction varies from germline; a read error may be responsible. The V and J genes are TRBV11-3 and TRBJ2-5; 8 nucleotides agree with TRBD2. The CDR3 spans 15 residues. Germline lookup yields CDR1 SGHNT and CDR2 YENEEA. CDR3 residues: CTSGLGTSLDETQYF. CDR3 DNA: TGTACCAGCGGCTTAGGGACTAGTCTGGACGAGACCCAGTACTTC. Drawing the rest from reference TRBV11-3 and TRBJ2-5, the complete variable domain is EAGVVQSPRYKIIEKKQPVAFWCNPISGHNTLYWYLQNLGQGPELLIRYENEEAVDDSQLPKDRFSAERLKGVDSTLKIQPAELGDSAVYLCTSGLGTSLDETQYFGPGTRLLVL.

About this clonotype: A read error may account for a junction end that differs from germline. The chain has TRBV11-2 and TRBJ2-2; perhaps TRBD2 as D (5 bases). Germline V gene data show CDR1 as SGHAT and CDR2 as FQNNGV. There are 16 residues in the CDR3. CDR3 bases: TGTGCCAGCAGTTTAGTGGGCACATGGGTTGCCGGGGAGCTGTTATTT. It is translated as CASSLVGTWVAGELLF.

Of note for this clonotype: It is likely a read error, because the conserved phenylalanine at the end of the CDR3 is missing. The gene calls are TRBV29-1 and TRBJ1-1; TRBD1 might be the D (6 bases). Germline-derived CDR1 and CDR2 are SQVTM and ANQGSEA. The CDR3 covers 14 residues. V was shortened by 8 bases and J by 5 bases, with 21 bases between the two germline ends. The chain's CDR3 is CSIFVQGTKTEAFL. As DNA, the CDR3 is TGCAGCATCTTCGTACAGGGAACTAAAACTGAAGCTTTCTTA.

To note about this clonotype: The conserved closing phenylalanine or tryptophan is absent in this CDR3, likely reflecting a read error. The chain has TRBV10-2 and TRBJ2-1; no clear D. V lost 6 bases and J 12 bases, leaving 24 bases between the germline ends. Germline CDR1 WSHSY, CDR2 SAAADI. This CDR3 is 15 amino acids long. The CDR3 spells CASRSPRPSSHGQFL. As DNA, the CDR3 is TGCGCCAGCAGGTCCCCGCGACCCTCTTCTCATGGGCAGTTCTTG.

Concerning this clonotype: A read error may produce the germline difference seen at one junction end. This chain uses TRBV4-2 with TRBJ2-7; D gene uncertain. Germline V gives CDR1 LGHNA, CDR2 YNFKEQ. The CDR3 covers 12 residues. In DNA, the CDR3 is TGTGGCAGCAGTCAAGATTATCAGGAGCAGTACTTC. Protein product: CGSSQDYQEQYF.

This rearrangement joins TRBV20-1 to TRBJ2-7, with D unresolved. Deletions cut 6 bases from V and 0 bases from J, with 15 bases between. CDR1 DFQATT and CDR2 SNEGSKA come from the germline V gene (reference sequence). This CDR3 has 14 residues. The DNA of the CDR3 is TGCAGTGCCCCTCGTAGTATTAGCTCCTACGAGCAGTACTTC. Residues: CSAPRSISSYEQYF.

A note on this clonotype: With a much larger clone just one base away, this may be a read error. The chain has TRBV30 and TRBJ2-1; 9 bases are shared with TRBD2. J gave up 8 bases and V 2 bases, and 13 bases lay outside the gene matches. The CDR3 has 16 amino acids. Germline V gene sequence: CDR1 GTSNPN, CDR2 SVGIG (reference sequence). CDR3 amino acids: CAWSMGVAGGKDEQFF. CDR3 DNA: TGTGCCTGGAGTATGGGGGTTGCGGGAGGGAAAGATGAGCAGTTCTTC. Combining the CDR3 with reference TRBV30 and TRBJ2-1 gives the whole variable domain SQTIHQWPATLVQPVGSPLSLECTVEGTSNPNLYWYRQAAGRGLQLLFYSVGIGQISSEVPQNLSASRPQDRQFILSSKKLLLSDSGFYLCAWSMGVAGGKDEQFFGPGTRLTVL.

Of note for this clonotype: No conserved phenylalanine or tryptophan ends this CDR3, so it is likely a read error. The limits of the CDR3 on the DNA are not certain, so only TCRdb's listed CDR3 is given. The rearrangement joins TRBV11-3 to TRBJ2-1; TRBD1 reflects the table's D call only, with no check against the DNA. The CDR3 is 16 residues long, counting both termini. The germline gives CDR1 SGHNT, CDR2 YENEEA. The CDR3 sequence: CASSLDPTGGRSEYFV.